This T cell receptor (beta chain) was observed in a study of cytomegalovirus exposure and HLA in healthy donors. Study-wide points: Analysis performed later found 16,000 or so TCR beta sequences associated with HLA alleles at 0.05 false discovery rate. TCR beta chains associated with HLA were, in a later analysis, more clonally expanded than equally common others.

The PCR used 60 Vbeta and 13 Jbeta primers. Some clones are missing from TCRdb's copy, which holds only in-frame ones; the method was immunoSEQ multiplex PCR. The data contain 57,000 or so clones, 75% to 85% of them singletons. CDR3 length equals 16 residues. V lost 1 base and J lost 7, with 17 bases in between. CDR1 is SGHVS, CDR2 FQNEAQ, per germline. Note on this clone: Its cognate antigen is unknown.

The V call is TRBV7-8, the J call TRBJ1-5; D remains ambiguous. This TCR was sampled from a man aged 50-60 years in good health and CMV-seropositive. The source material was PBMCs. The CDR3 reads CASSLEPRNMIQPQHF. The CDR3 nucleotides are TGTGCCAGCAGCTTAGAGCCCAGGAATATGATCCAGCCCCAGCATTTT. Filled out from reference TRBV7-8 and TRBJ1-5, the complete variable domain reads GAGVSQSPRYKVAKRGQDVALRCDPISGHVSLFWYQQALGQGPEFLTYFQNEAQLDKSGLPSDRFFAERPEGSVSTLKIQRTQQEDSAVYLCASSLEPRNMIQPQHFGDGTRLSIL.